This TCR beta chain was identified in a study of tissue T cells after allogeneic stem cell transplantation. General observations from the study: Within patients, tissue anatomy strongly shaped TCR repertoire composition. Sampling depth was limited, and the cohort was small and clinically varied. Only a limited share of tissue TCRs appeared in blood or spleen. The study did not identify alloreactive or antigen-specific tissue TCRs, and some clones might be persisting host cells.

Germline loops: CDR1 GFQATS, CDR2 STVNSAI. V trimming: 0 bases; J trimming: 7 bases; junction bases outside the gene matches: 3. CDR3 size: 12 residues. In its sample, this clone was seen a few times. Its specificity is unknown. Genes here carry mouse names. The read ends 1 residue before the CDR3 terminus; that terminus is restored from the germline J gene. The assay was immunoSEQ multiplex PCR, and TCRdb's table has in-frame clones only and misses some. The sample records some 47,000 clones, 73% being singletons. The V call is TRBV20, the J call TRBJ2-7; 7 bases fit TRBD1. The sequence came from a pool of C57BL/6 mice in good health. The sample taken for sequencing was sorted cells pooled from one or two spleens. This CDR3 is CGARDRGREQYF. The sequenced CDR3 bases are TGTGGTGCTAGGGACAGGGGGAGGGAACAGTAC.